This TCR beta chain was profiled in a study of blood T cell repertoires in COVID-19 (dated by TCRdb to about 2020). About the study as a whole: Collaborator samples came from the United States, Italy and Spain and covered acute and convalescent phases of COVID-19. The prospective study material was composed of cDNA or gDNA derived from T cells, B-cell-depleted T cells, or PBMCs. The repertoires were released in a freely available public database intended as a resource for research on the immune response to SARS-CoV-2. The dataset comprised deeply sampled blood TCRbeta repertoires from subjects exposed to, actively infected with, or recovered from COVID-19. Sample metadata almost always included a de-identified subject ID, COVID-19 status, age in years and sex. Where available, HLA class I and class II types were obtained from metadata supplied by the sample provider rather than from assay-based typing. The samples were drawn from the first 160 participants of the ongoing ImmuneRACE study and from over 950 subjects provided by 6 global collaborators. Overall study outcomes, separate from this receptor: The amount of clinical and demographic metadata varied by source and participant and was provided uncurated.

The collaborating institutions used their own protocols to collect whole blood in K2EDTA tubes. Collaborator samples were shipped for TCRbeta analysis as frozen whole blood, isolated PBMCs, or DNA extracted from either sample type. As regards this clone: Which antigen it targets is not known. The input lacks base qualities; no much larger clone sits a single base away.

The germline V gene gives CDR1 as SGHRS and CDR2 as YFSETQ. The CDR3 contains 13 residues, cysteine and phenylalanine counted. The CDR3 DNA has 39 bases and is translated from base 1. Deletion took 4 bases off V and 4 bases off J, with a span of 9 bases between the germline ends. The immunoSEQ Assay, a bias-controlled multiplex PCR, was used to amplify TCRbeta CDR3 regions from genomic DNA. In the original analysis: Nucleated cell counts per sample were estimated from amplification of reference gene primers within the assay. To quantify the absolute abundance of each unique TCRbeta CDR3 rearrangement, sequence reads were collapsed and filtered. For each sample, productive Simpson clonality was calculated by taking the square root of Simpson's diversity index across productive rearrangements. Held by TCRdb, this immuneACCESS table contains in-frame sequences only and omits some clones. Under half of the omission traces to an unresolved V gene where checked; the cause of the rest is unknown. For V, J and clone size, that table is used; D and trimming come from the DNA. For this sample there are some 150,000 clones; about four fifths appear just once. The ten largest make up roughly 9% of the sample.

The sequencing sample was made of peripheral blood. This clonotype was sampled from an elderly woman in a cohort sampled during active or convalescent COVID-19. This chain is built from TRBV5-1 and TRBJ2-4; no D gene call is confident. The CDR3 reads CASSTYTKNIQYF. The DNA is TGCGCCAGCAGCACCTATACGAAAAACATTCAGTACTTC.